This passage covers 28 T cell receptor beta chains from one sample sequenced in a study of T cell responses to AZD1222 COVID-19 vaccine. The assay was immunoSEQ multiplex PCR, and TCRdb's table has in-frame clones only and misses some. Altogether 100,000 or so clones are present, approximately 87% being singletons, with the ten largest covering less than 3.5%. The sample consisted of peripheral blood, taken on day 0 of AZD1222 vaccination. The receptor set was obtained from an adult in good health.

The V call is TRBV10-3, the J call TRBJ1-5; D not resolved. The CDR3 totals 14 residues. Germline V gene sequence: CDR1 ENHRY, CDR2 SYGVKD. V dropped 0 bases and J dropped 1 base, with 4 bases sitting between them. The CDR3 region has the DNA TGTGCCATCAGTGAGTCAGAAAGCAATCAGCCCCAGCATTTT. Protein: CAISESESNQPQHF.

This clone was seen only a few times. The rearrangement joins TRBV14 to TRBJ2-7; 10 nucleotides line up with TRBD1. In germline, CDR1 is SGHDN, CDR2 FVKESK. Trimming at V came to 0 bases and at J to 2 bases, leaving 4 bases not matched to a gene. The CDR3 is made up of 16 amino acids. CDR3 region: CASSQDTGQGTYEQYF. The CDR3 DNA reads as TGTGCCAGCAGCCAAGATACGGGACAGGGGACCTACGAGCAGTACTTC.

The V call is TRBV5-1, the J call TRBJ2-7, with D possibly matching TRBD1 (5 bases). V lost 2 bases to trimming and J lost 2 bases, with 11 bases between them. The length of the CDR3 is 14 residues. CDR1 is SGHRS, CDR2 YFSETQ, per germline. The DNA of the CDR3 is TGCGCCAGCAGCTTTTTAGGGGCGACCTACGAGCAGTACTTC. It codes for CASSFLGATYEQYF.

By share, this clone ranks as medium-sized. This chain links TRBV19 with TRBJ2-1; D uncertain. Trimming stripped 5 bases from V and 4 bases from J, with 9 bases between. Germline CDR1 is LNHDA and CDR2 is SQIVND (reference sequence). The CDR3 is 13 amino acids. CDR3 residues: CASSEDIYNEQFF. The CDR3 DNA reads as TGTGCCAGTAGTGAAGACATATACAATGAGCAGTTCTTC.

This chain links TRBV18 with TRBJ2-2, with TRBD1 matching 12 bases. V lost 3 bases and J lost 7; bases outside the gene matches: 6. This CDR3 comprises 16 residues. The germline gives CDR1 KGHSH, CDR2 LQKENI. Here the CDR3 reads CASSPYGTGGSGELFF. DNA of the CDR3: TGTGCCAGCTCACCGTACGGGACAGGGGGCAGCGGGGAGCTGTTTTTT.

The V and J genes are TRBV7-9 and TRBJ1-2; no reliable D call. Between the trimmed V and J ends, which lost 4 bases and 3 bases, there was a span of 12 bases. Germline CDR1 is SEHNR and CDR2 is FQNEAQ (reference sequence). There are 14 residues in the CDR3. The CDR3 region is CASSSLGSDYGYTF. The CDR3 nucleotides are TGTGCCAGCAGCTCCCTAGGTTCGGACTATGGCTACACCTTC.

The genes are TRBV7-6 and TRBJ2-7; D possibly matches TRBD1 or TRBD2 (5 bases each). The germline CDR1 and CDR2 sequences are SGHVS and FNYEAQ. V lost 4 bases, J lost 2 bases, and 18 bases lay in between. The CDR3 length is 16 residues. CDR3 nucleotides: TGTGCCAGCAGCTGGACACCGGGACCACGAACCTACGAGCAGTACTTC. Its translation is CASSWTPGPRTYEQYF.

This clone is a singleton in its sample. The chain is built from TRBV3-1 (or the pseudogene TRBV3-2) and TRBJ1-2; the D gene is possibly TRBD1 (6 bases). This CDR3 region has 16 residues. Germline V gives CDR1 LGHDT, CDR2 YNNKEL (reference sequence). Between the trimmed V and J ends, which lost 4 bases and 3 bases, there was a span of 18 bases. CDR3 nucleotides: TGTGCCAGCAGCCCCATTCGAAACAGGGTACACTATGGCTACACCTTC. Protein: CASSPIRNRVHYGYTF.

The V gene is TRBV7-3, the J gene TRBJ2-5, with 7 positions matching TRBD1. V shed 5 bases, J shed 3 bases, and the junction held 3 bases outside the gene matches. The germline CDR1 and CDR2 sequences are SGHTA and FQGTGA. CDR3 size: 13 residues. CDR3: CASSTGQKETQYF. The CDR3 DNA is TGTGCCAGCAGCACGGGACAGAAAGAGACCCAGTACTTC.

The rearrangement uses TRBV5-1 and TRBJ1-2, with TRBD1 matching over 7 bases. The CDR3 covers 15 residues. Per germline, CDR1 SGHRS and CDR2 YFSETQ. V lost 0 bases, J lost 2 bases, and 4 bases stayed unmatched. Here the CDR3 DNA reads TGCGCCAGCAGCTTGGAAAACAGGGGAAACTATGGCTACACCTTC. It is translated as CASSLENRGNYGYTF. Drawing the rest from reference TRBV5-1 and TRBJ1-2, the complete variable domain is KAGVTQTPRYLIKTRGQQVTLSCSPISGHRSVSWYQQTPGQGLQFLFEYFSETQRNKGNFPGRFSGRQFSNSRSEMNVSTLELGDSALYLCASSLENRGNYGYTFGSGTRLTVV.

The rearrangement uses TRBV11-2 and TRBJ2-7; unclear D gene. This CDR3 region has 12 residues. V was shortened by 6 bases and J by 0 bases, with 6 bases between the two germline ends. Germline V CDR1 and CDR2: SGHAT, FQNNGV. The CDR3 sequence: CASRKSSYEQYF. Written as DNA, the CDR3 is TGTGCCAGCAGAAAGAGCTCCTACGAGCAGTACTTC.

CDR3 nucleotide sequence: TGTGCCACCAGTGATCCGGGGACTAGCGGGAAAATTCCATACGAGCAGTACTTC. This translates into CATSDPGTSGKIPYEQYF. The chain recombines TRBV24-1 with TRBJ2-7; the match to TRBD2 covers 13 bases. Per germline, CDR1 KGHDR and CDR2 SFDVKD. J gave up 4 bases and V 3 bases, and 11 bases lay outside the gene matches. The CDR3 sequence is 18 residues long.

This clone was observed once. This chain uses TRBV10-3 with TRBJ1-3; D is ambiguous. CDR3 length: 17 amino acids. Between the trimmed V and J ends, which lost 0 bases and 0 bases, there was a span of 12 bases. Germline V gene sequence: CDR1 ENHRY, CDR2 SYGVKD. The chain's CDR3 is CAISESWAASSGNTIYF. The CDR3 bases are TGTGCCATCAGTGAGTCGTGGGCAGCGAGCTCTGGAAACACCATATATTTT.

The chain couples TRBV4-1 to TRBJ1-2, with 8 bases identical to TRBD1. This CDR3 is built from 15 residues. The J segment lost 4 bases and the V segment lost 1 base, leaving 5 bases of the junction unmatched. Germline loops: CDR1 MGHRA, CDR2 YSYEKL. The CDR3 nucleotides are TGCGCCAGCAGCCAAGCCCAGGGGGCAGTCTATGGCTACACCTTC. This encodes CASSQAQGAVYGYTF.

This clone was counted a single time. The chain carries TRBV19 and TRBJ1-1; weak D call: TRBD1 (6 bases). The CDR3 is 16 amino acids. Germline V gene lookup returns CDR1 LNHDA and CDR2 SQIVND (reference sequence). With 0 bases removed from V and 3 bases from J, the gap between germline ends came to 14 bases. Written as DNA, the CDR3 is TGTGCCAGTAGTATAGATCAGGAGGGGGTCGACACTGAAGCTTTCTTT. Protein: CASSIDQEGVDTEAFF.

A single count supports this clone. This rearrangement joins TRBV2 to TRBJ2-1; 9 bases fit TRBD2. The V segment lost 1 base and the J segment 9 bases; nucleotides outside the gene matches: 7. The germline CDR1 and CDR2 sequences are SNHLY and FYNNEI. This CDR3 is built from 15 residues. The CDR3 reads CASSEEVAGAGEQFF. The DNA for the CDR3 is TGTGCCAGCAGTGAAGAAGTAGCGGGAGCTGGTGAGCAGTTCTTC.

This clone came up a few times. The chain links TRBV10-3 to TRBJ1-1, with TRBD1 as a possible D gene (6 bases). V lost 3 bases to trimming and J lost 4 bases, with 12 bases between them. Germline assignment: CDR1 ENHRY and CDR2 SYGVKD. The CDR3 is 14 residues long. The chain's CDR3 is CAISEQGLGTEAFF. The CDR3 DNA sequence: TGTGCCATCAGTGAACAGGGTTTAGGCACTGAAGCTTTCTTT.

The CDR3 reads CASSEVQSNQPQHF. The CDR3 DNA is TGTGCCAGCAGTGAAGTACAGTCCAATCAGCCCCAGCATTTT. The chain joins TRBV2 to TRBJ1-5; no reliable D call. CDR3 length: 14 residues. V gave up 1 base and J gave up 3 bases, with 7 bases separating them. Germline assignment: CDR1 SNHLY and CDR2 FYNNEI.

The chain links TRBV7-3 to TRBJ2-1, with 16 bases lining up with TRBD2. V shed 6 bases, J shed 2 bases, and the junction held 7 bases outside the gene matches. The V gene's germline CDR1 is SGHTA and CDR2 FQGTGA. The CDR3 runs 18 residues. The CDR3 protein is CASSTGLAGGTTYNEQFF. In nucleotides, the CDR3 is TGTGCCAGCAGTACGGGACTAGCGGGAGGGACGACCTACAATGAGCAGTTCTTC.

The chain recombines TRBV18 with TRBJ1-3; perhaps TRBD1 as D (5 bases). The V gene lost 4 bases and the J gene lost 8 bases, with 6 bases spanning the gap. Per the germline V gene, CDR1 is KGHSH and CDR2 is LQKENI. The CDR3 has 11 residues. The CDR3 DNA reads as TGTGCCAGCTCACTAGGGGACACCATATATTTT. Amino acid sequence: CASSLGDTIYF.

The chain links TRBV19 to TRBJ1-2; possible D gene TRBD1, 6 bases. Between the trimmed V and J ends, which lost 5 bases and 0 bases, there was a span of 16 bases. Per the germline V gene, CDR1 is LNHDA and CDR2 is SQIVND (reference sequence). The CDR3 totals 16 residues. The CDR3 spells CASSASQGPSNYGYTF. CDR3 nucleotide sequence: TGTGCCAGTAGTGCCTCACAGGGACCGTCTAACTATGGCTACACCTTC.

V gene TRBV5-6 combines with J gene TRBJ1-4, with D unclear. The CDR3 length is 15 residues. V was clipped by 0 bases and J by 4 bases, with 10 bases between them. CDR1 is SGHDT and CDR2 is YYEEEE in the germline V gene. CDR3 coding DNA: TGTGCCAGCAGCTTGGCGGGAGGATTTAATGAAAAACTGTTTTTT. Its translation: CASSLAGGFNEKLFF.

The chain has TRBV4-1 and TRBJ1-2; weak D call: TRBD1 (5 bases). The CDR3 covers 14 residues. The V end was cut by 4 bases, the J end by 8 bases, with 17 bases between. Germline V lookup: CDR1 MGHRA, CDR2 YSYEKL. The CDR3 DNA reads as TGCGCCAGCAGCCTTCGCGGGGGGGTGGAGGGCTACACCTTC. This encodes CASSLRGGVEGYTF.

This chain links TRBV7-3 with TRBJ2-7, with D maybe TRBD1 (6 bases). Trimming pared 5 bases from V and 5 bases from J, leaving 16 bases between. Germline V CDR1 and CDR2: SGHTA, FQGTGA. The CDR3 is 14 residues long. CDR3 sequence: CASSLQGRLHEQYF. The CDR3 region has the DNA TGTGCCAGCAGCCTACAGGGTCGTCTCCACGAGCAGTACTTC.

As concerns this clone: At the DNA level, this CDR3 is encoded by other sequences in the same sample as well. The chain links TRBV5-1 to TRBJ2-7; TRBD2 might be the D (6 bases). The germline V and J ends were trimmed by 0 bases and 0 bases, with 7 bases remaining between them. The CDR3 is made up of 14 amino acids. CDR1 SGHRS and CDR2 YFSETQ come from the germline V gene. The CDR3 sequence: CASSLGTTSYEQYF. DNA for the CDR3: TGCGCCAGCAGCTTGGGGACTACCTCCTACGAGCAGTACTTC.

The gene calls are TRBV28 and TRBJ2-2, with 8 bases matching TRBD2. Germline CDR1 reads MDHEN; CDR2 reads SYDVKM. V lost 10 bases and J lost 0; bases outside the gene matches: 16. CDR3 size: 18 residues. The DNA for the CDR3 is TGTGCCATCCCTTCGGGGGGTAGCGGGGTAACGAACACCGGGGAGCTGTTTTTT. Protein sequence: CAIPSGGSGVTNTGELFF.

V is TRBV6-5 and J is TRBJ1-4; D uncertain. CDR1 MNHEY and CDR2 SVGAGI come from the germline V gene. The CDR3 is made up of 12 amino acids. Trimming removed 8 bases at V and 2 bases at J, with 6 bases between. CDR3 in DNA: TGTGCCAGCGAAATGACTAATGAAAAACTGTTTTTT. This gives the protein CASEMTNEKLFF.

This chain connects TRBV19 to TRBJ1-2, with D perhaps TRBD1 (5 bases). This CDR3 comprises 15 residues. Trimming cost V 0 bases and J 2 bases, with 10 bases left between them. Looked up from germline, CDR1 is LNHDA and CDR2 is SQIVND (reference sequence). The CDR3 sequence is CASSIEGEVNYGYTF. CDR3 DNA sequence: TGTGCCAGTAGTATAGAAGGGGAGGTCAACTATGGCTACACCTTC.